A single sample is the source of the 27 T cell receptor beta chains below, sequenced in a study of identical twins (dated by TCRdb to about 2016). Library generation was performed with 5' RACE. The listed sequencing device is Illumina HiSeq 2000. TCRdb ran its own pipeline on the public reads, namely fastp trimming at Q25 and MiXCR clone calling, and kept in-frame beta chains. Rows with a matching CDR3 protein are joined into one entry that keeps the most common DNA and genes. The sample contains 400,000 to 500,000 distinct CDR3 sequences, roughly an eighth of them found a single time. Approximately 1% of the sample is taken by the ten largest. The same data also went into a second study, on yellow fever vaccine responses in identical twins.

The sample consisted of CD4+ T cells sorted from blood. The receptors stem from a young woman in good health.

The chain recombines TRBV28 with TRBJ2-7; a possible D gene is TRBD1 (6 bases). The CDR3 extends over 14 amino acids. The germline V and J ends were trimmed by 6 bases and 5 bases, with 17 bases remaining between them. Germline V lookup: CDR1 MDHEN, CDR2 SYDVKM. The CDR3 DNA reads TGTGCCAGCAGACCCCAACAGGGAAGGAACGAGCAGTACTTC. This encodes CASRPQQGRNEQYF.

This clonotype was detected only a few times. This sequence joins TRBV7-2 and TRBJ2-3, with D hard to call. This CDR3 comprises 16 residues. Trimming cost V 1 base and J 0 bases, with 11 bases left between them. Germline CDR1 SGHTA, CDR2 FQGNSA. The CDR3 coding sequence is TGTGCCAGCAGCTTAGGACCGATAGGGAGCACAGATACGCAGTATTTT. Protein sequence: CASSLGPIGSTDTQYF.

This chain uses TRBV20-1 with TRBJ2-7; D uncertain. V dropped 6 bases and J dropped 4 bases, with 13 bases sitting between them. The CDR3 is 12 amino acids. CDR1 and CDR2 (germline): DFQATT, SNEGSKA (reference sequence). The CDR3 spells CSAPAASYEQYF. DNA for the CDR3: TGCAGTGCCCCCGCCGCCTCTTACGAGCAGTACTTC.

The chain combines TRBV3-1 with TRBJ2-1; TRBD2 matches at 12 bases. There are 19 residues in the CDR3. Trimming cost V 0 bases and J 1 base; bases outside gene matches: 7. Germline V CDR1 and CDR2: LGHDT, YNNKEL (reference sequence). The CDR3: CASSQEPRTSGVSYNEQFF. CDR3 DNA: TGTGCCAGCAGCCAAGAGCCCCGGACTAGCGGGGTTTCCTACAATGAGCAGTTCTTC.

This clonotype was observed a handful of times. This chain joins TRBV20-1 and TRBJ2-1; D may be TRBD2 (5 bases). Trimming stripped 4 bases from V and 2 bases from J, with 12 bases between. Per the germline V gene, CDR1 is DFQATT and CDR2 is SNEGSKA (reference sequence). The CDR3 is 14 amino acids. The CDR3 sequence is CSAIGSGTYNEQFF. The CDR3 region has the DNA TGCAGTGCTATTGGGAGCGGTACCTACAATGAGCAGTTCTTC.

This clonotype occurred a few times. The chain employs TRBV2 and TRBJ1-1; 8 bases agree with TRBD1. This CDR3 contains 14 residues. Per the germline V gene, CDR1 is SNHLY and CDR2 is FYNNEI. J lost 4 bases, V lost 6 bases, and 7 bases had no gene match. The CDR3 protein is CASSDRGSSTEAFF. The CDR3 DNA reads TGTGCCAGCAGCGACAGGGGAAGTAGCACTGAAGCTTTCTTT.

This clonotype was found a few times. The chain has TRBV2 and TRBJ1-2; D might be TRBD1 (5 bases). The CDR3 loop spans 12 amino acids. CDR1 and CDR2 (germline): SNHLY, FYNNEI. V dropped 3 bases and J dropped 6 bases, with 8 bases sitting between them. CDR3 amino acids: CASSEGRNGYTF. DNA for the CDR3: TGTGCCAGCAGTGAGGGACGGAATGGCTACACCTTC.

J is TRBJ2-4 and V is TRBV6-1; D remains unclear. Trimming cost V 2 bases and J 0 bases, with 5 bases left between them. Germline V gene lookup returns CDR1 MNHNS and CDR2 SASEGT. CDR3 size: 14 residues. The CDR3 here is CASSETIAKNIQYF. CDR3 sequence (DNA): TGTGCCAGCAGTGAAACTATAGCCAAAAACATTCAGTACTTC.

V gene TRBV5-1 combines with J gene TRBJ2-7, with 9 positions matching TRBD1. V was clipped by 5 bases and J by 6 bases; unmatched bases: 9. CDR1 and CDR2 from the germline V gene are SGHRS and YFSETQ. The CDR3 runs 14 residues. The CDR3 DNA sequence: TGCGCCAGCAGAGTAAGGGACAGGGCCATCGAGCAGTACTTC. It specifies CASRVRDRAIEQYF.

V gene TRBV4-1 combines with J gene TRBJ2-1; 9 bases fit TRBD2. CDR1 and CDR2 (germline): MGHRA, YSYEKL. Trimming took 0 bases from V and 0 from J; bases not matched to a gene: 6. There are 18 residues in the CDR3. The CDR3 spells CASSQESSGASSYNEQFF. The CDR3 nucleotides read TGCGCCAGCAGCCAAGAGTCTAGCGGGGCAAGCTCCTACAATGAGCAGTTCTTC.

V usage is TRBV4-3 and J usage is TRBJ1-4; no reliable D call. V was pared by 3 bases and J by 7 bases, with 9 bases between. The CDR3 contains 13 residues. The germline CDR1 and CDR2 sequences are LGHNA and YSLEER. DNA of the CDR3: TGCGCCAGCAGCCAGTTCCGGGGTGAAAAACTGTTTTTT. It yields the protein CASSQFRGEKLFF.

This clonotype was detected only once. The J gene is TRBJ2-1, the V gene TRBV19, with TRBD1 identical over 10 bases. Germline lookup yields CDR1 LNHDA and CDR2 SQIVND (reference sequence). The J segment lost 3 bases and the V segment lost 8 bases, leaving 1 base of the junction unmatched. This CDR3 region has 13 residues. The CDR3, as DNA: TGTGCCAGTGGGGACAGGGGCTACAATGAGCAGTTCTTC. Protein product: CASGDRGYNEQFF.

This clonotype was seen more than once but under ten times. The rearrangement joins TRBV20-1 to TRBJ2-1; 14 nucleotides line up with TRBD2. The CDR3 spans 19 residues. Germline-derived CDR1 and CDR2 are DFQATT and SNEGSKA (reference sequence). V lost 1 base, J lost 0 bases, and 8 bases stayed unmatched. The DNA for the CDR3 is TGCAGTGCTAGAGGCCGGTGGACTAGCGGGGGGCACTCCTACAATGAGCAGTTCTTC. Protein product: CSARGRWTSGGHSYNEQFF.

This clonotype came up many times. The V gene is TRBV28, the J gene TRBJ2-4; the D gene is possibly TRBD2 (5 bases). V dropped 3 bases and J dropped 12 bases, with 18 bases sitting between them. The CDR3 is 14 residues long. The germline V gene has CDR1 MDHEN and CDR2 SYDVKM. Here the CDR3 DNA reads TGTGCCAGCAGTTTCTTGAGTGGGAGTCGGAATCAGTACTTC. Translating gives CASSFLSGSRNQYF.

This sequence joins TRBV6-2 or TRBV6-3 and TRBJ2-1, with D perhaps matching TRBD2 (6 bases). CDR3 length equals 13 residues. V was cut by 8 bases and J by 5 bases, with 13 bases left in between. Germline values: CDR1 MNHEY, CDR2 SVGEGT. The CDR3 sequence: CASELVADNEQFF. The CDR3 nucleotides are TGTGCCAGCGAATTAGTAGCGGACAATGAGCAGTTCTTC.

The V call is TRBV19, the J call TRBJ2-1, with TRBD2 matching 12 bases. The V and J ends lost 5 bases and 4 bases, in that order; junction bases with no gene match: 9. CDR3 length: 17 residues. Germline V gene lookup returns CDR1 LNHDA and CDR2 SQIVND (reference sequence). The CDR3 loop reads CASSVGTSGRTYNEQFF. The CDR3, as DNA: TGTGCCAGTAGTGTAGGGACTAGCGGGCGGACTTACAATGAGCAGTTCTTC.

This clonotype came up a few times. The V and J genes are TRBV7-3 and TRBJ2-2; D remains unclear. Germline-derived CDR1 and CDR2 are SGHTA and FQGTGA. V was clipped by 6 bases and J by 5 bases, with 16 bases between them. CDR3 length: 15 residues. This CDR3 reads CASSYGRAKTGELFF. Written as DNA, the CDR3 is TGTGCCAGCAGTTACGGCCGGGCTAAAACCGGGGAGCTGTTTTTT.

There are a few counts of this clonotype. The CDR3 region is CASHSRVSYEQYF. DNA of the CDR3: TGTGCCAGCCACTCCAGGGTGTCCTACGAGCAGTACTTC. This sequence joins TRBV6-2 or TRBV6-3 and TRBJ2-7; D perhaps matches TRBD1 (5 bases). V gave up 8 bases and J gave up 1 base, with 12 bases separating them. This CDR3 is built from 13 residues. The germline gives CDR1 MNHEY, CDR2 SVGEGT.

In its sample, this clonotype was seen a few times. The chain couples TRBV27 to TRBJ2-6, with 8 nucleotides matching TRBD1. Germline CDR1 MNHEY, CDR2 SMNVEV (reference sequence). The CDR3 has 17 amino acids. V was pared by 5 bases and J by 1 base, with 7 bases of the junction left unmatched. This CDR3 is CASSNRDRSSGANVLTF. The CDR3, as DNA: TGTGCCAGCAGTAATAGGGACAGGTCTTCTGGGGCCAACGTCCTGACTTTC.

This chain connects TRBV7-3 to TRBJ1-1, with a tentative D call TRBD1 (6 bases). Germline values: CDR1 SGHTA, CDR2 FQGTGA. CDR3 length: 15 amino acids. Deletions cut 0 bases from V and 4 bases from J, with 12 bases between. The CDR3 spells CASSLTSGTPTEAFF. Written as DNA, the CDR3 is TGTGCCAGCAGCTTAACGTCTGGGACACCCACTGAAGCTTTCTTT.

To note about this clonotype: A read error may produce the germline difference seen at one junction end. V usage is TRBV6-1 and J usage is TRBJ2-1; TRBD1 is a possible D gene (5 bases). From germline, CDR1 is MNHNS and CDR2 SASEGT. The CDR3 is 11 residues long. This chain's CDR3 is CASSVMTVPVF. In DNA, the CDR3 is TGTGCCAGCAGCGTAATGACAGTCCCCGTCTTC.

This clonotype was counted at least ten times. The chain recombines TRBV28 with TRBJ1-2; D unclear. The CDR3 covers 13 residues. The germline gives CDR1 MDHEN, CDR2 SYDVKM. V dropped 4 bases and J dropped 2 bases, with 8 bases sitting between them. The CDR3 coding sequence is TGTGCCAGCAGTTCACATAAGAACTATGGCTACACCTTC. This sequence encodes CASSSHKNYGYTF.

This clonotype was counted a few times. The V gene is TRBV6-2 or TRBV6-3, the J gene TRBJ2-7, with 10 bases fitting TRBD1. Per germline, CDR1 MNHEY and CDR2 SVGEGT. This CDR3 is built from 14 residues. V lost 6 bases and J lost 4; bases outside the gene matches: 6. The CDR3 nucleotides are TGTGCCAGCAGCGGGACAGGGGCCCGGTACGAGCAGTACTTC. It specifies CASSGTGARYEQYF.

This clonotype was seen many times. The CDR3 loop is CASRRGPQAEQFF. The CDR3 DNA reads TGTGCCAGCAGACGAGGGCCTCAGGCTGAGCAGTTCTTC. The gene calls are TRBV12-3 or TRBV12-4 and TRBJ2-1; a possible D gene is TRBD2 (5 bases). There are 13 residues in the CDR3. V lost 6 bases and J 9 bases, leaving 15 bases between the germline ends.

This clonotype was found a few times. CDR3 amino acids: CASTLLAGVSGELFF. The CDR3, as DNA: TGTGCCAGCACCCTACTAGCGGGAGTATCCGGGGAGCTGTTTTTT. The rearrangement joins TRBV7-6 to TRBJ2-2; 11 bases fit TRBD2. Germline CDR1 is SGHVS and CDR2 is FNYEAQ. The length of the CDR3 is 15 residues. V was clipped by 7 bases and J by 6 bases; unmatched bases: 7.

CDR3 loop: CAWSGGDRATYEQYF. Here the CDR3 DNA reads TGTGCCTGGAGTGGGGGGGACAGGGCAACATACGAGCAGTACTTC. This rearrangement joins TRBV30 to TRBJ2-7, with 9 positions matching TRBD1. Unmatched junction bases numbered 8, after V lost 1 base and J lost 4 bases. Germline V lookup: CDR1 GTSNPN, CDR2 SVGIG (reference sequence). This CDR3 has 15 residues.

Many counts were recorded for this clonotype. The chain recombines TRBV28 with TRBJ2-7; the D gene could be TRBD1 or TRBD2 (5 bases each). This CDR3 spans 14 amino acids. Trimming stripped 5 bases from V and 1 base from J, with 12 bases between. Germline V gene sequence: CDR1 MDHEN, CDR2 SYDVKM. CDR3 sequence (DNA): TGTGCCAGCAGTACGGGACCGCCTTCCTACGAGCAGTACTTC. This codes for CASSTGPPSYEQYF.